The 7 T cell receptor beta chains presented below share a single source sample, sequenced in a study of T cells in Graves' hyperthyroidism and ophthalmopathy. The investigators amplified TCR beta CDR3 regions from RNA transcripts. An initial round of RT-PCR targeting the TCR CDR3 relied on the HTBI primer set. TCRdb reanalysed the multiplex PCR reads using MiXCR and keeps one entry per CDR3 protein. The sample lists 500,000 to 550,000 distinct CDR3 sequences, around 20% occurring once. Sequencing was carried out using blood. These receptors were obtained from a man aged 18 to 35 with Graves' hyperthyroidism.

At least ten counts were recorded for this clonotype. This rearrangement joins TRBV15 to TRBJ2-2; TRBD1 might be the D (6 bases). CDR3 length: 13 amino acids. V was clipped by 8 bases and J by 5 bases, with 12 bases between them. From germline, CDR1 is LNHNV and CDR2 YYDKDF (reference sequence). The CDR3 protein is CATRNRVTGELFF. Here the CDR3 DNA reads TGTGCCACCCGGAACAGGGTTACCGGGGAGCTGTTTTTT.

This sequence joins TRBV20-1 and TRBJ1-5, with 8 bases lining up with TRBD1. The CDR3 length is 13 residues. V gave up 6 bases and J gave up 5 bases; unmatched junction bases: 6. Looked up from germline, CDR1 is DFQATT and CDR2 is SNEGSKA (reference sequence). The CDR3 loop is CSAQDRGHQPQHF. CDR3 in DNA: TGCAGTGCCCAAGACAGGGGCCATCAGCCCCAGCATTTT.

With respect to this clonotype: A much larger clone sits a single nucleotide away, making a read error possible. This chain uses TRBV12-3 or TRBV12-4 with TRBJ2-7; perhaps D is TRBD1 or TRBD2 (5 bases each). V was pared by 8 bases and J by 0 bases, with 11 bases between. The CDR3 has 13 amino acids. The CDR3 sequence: CASRAGTSYEQYV. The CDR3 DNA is TGTGCCAGCCGGGCCGGGACCTCCTACGAGCAGTACGTC.

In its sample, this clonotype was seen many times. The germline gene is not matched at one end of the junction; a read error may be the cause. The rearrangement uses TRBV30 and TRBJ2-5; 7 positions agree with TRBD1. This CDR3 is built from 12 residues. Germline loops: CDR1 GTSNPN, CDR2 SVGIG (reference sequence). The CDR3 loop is CAWTGFQETQYF. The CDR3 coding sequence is TGTGCTTGGACAGGATTCCAAGAGACCCAGTACTTC.

The CDR3 sequence: CASSLMGYTEAFF. The CDR3 DNA reads as TGTGCCAGCAGTTTAATGGGGTACACTGAAGCTTTCTTT. This chain uses TRBV27 with TRBJ1-1, with D hard to call. Trimming removed 2 bases at V and 3 bases at J, with 7 bases between. The CDR3 consists of 13 residues. The germline V gene has CDR1 MNHEY and CDR2 SMNVEV (reference sequence).

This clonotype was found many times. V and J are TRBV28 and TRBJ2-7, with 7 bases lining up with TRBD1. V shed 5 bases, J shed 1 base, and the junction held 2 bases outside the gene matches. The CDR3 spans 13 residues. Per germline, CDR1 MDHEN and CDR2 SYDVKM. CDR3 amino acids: CASSPGQSYEQYF. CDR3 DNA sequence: TGTGCCAGCAGTCCGGGACAGTCCTACGAGCAGTACTTC.

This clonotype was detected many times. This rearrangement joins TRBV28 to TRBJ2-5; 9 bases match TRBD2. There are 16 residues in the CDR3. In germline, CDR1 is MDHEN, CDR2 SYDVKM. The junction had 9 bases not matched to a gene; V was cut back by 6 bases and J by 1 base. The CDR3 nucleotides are TGTGCCAGCAGCTGGCTCCCGACTAGCGGCCAAGAGACCCAGTACTTC. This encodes CASSWLPTSGQETQYF.